The 25 T cell receptor beta chains in this list originate from one sample, sequenced in a study of identical twins. TCRdb re-analysed the 5' RACE reads in MiXCR, keeping a single row per CDR3 protein. This sample yields around 1.7 million distinct CDR3 sequences, of which less than 35% are seen a single time; 0.25% to 0.3% belongs to the top ten. The sample consisted of cord blood. These receptors were collected from a newborn girl in good health.

The J gene is TRBJ2-7, the V gene TRBV7-9, with 8 bases lining up with TRBD2. The germline CDR1 and CDR2 sequences are SEHNR and FQNEAQ (reference sequence). Germline trimming cut 5 bases from V and 0 bases from J; bases unmatched to any gene: 6. The CDR3 consists of 15 residues. CDR3 amino acids: CASSAGTRASYEQYF. For the CDR3, the DNA is TGTGCCAGCAGCGCCGGGACTAGGGCCTCCTACGAGCAGTACTTC.

The chain has TRBV9 and TRBJ1-1, with D possibly matching TRBD1 (6 bases). Trimming took 0 bases from V and 5 from J, leaving 11 bases between them. The germline gives CDR1 SGDLS, CDR2 YYNGEE. The length of the CDR3 is 14 residues. Here the CDR3 reads CASSVGGGPTEAFF. In DNA form, the CDR3 reads TGTGCCAGCAGCGTAGGAGGGGGTCCAACTGAAGCTTTCTTT.

This clonotype was counted a few times. The rearrangement links TRBV2 to TRBJ1-5; possible D gene TRBD1, 5 bases. Germline CDR1 reads SNHLY; CDR2 reads FYNNEI. The V gene lost 4 bases and the J gene lost 3 bases, with 16 bases spanning the gap. This CDR3 region has 16 residues. The CDR3 DNA reads TGTGCCAGCAGTGTGGGGCAGTCGCGCTCCAATCAGCCCCAGCATTTT. This codes for CASSVGQSRSNQPQHF. Together with reference TRBV2 and TRBJ1-5, the CDR3 gives the full variable domain: EPEVTQTPSHQVTQMGQEVILRCVPISNHLYFYWYRQILGQKVEFLVSFYNNEISEKSEIFDDQFSVERPDGSNFTLKIRSTKLEDSAMYFCASSVGQSRSNQPQHFGDGTRLSIL.

This clonotype appeared many times. The chain employs TRBV29-1 and TRBJ2-1, with 8 nucleotides matching TRBD1. Looked up from germline, CDR1 is SQVTM and CDR2 is ANQGSEA. The CDR3 has 15 amino acids. Trimming at V came to 0 bases and at J to 1 base, leaving 2 bases not matched to a gene. This chain's CDR3 is CSVEEDRVSYNEQFF. As DNA, the CDR3 is TGCAGCGTTGAAGAGGACAGGGTGTCCTACAATGAGCAGTTCTTC.

The J gene is TRBJ1-2, the V gene TRBV20-1, with TRBD1 as a possible D gene (6 bases). V was trimmed by 2 bases and J by 4 bases, leaving 20 bases between them. CDR1 is DFQATT and CDR2 is SNEGSKA in the germline V gene (reference sequence). The CDR3 covers 16 residues. Here the CDR3 DNA reads TGCAGTGCTAGACCCCGGGGGGGGGCAATATTCTATGGCTACACCTTC. Its translation: CSARPRGGAIFYGYTF.

The chain is built from TRBV20-1 and TRBJ2-3, with TRBD2 as a possible D gene (7 bases). The CDR3 contains 20 residues. V lost 3 bases and J lost 1, with 29 bases in between. In germline, CDR1 is DFQATT, CDR2 SNEGSKA (reference sequence). CDR3 nucleotides: TGCAGTGCTAGGCCCCGCCTAGCTGGGGGGGGCGGTTACGGCACAGATACGCAGTATTTT. Residues: CSARPRLAGGGGYGTDTQYF.

The V gene is TRBV10-3, the J gene TRBJ1-1; no clear D. The V and J ends lost 6 bases and 0 bases respectively, with 8 bases between them. The CDR3 is made up of 13 amino acids. Per the germline V gene, CDR1 is ENHRY and CDR2 is SYGVKD. This chain's CDR3 is CAIRKDVNTEAFF. For the CDR3, the DNA is TGTGCCATCAGGAAGGACGTGAACACTGAAGCTTTCTTT.

The chain links TRBV29-1 to TRBJ2-2; D is uncertain. Trimming removed 2 bases from V and 9 bases from J, with 7 bases in between. This CDR3 spans 11 amino acids. Germline V CDR1 and CDR2: SQVTM, ANQGSEA. The CDR3 nucleotides read TGCAGCGTTGAATCCGTGAGGGAGCTGTTTTTT. Its translation is CSVESVRELFF.

This clonotype was observed a few times. CDR3 loop: CASSQRLRGQTSTDTQYF. In nucleotides, the CDR3 is TGTGCCAGCTCGCAGCGGTTGCGGGGACAGACTAGCACAGATACGCAGTATTTT. V is TRBV18 and J is TRBJ2-3, with TRBD1 as a possible D gene (7 bases). There are 18 residues in the CDR3. From germline, CDR1 is KGHSH and CDR2 LQKENI. The V gene lost 6 bases and the J gene lost 0 bases, with 22 bases spanning the gap. Combining the CDR3 with reference TRBV18 and TRBJ2-3 gives the whole variable domain NAGVMQNPRHLVRRRGQEARLRCSPMKGHSHVYWYRQLPEEGLKFMVYLQKENIIDESGMPKERFSAEFPKEGPSILRIQQVVRGDSAAYFCASSQRLRGQTSTDTQYFGPGTRLTVL.

J is TRBJ2-2 and V is TRBV7-9; 7 nucleotides agree with TRBD1. V shed 2 bases, J shed 4 bases, and the junction held 13 bases outside the gene matches. The CDR3 is made up of 18 amino acids. The germline V gene has CDR1 SEHNR and CDR2 FQNEAQ (reference sequence). CDR3 in DNA: TGTGCCAGCAGCTTAAAGGGACAGCAAGGAACAGGCACCGGGGAGCTGTTTTTT. This codes for CASSLKGQQGTGTGELFF.

This chain links TRBV20-1 with TRBJ1-1; D call uncertain. The CDR3 spans 13 residues. CDR1 DFQATT and CDR2 SNEGSKA come from the germline V gene (reference sequence). The V gene lost 3 bases and the J gene lost 1 base, with 9 bases spanning the gap. CDR3 DNA sequence: TGCAGTGCTAGGGTCCGGTGGAACACTGAAGCTTTCTTT. Translating gives CSARVRWNTEAFF.

Notes on this clonotype: This may be a read error, as it is one base from a much larger clone. This CDR3 is missing its conserved last phenylalanine or tryptophan, likely due to a read error. J is TRBJ2-7 and V is TRBV10-3, with TRBD2 as a possible D gene (6 bases). Per germline, CDR1 ENHRY and CDR2 SYGVKD. Trimming left V 10 bases short and J 4 bases short, with 20 bases between. The CDR3 loop spans 14 amino acids. For the CDR3, the DNA is TGTGCCAGCCTTAAGACTAGTTCGGGTTACGAGCAGTACCTC. Amino acids: CASLKTSSGYEQYL.

The chain recombines TRBV5-1 with TRBJ2-3; D not certain. Germline lookup yields CDR1 SGHRS and CDR2 YFSETQ. Trimming shortened V by 7 bases and J by 2 bases, and 17 bases separated the two germline ends. This CDR3 has 15 residues. The CDR3 sequence: CASYRTPAITDTQYF. CDR3 nucleotides: TGCGCCAGCTACCGGACCCCAGCCATCACAGATACGCAGTATTTT.

There are a few counts of this clonotype. V and J are TRBV4-2 and TRBJ2-7, with 11 bases identical to TRBD2. V lost 2 bases, J lost 3 bases, and 3 bases stayed unmatched. Germline loops: CDR1 LGHNA, CDR2 YNFKEQ. The CDR3 is 15 amino acids. This CDR3 reads CASSQYTSGSYEQYF. The CDR3 nucleotides are TGTGCCAGCAGCCAATATACTAGCGGGAGCTACGAGCAGTACTTC.

This clonotype was observed a handful of times. The J gene is TRBJ1-1, the V gene TRBV12-3 or TRBV12-4; D is possibly TRBD1 (6 bases). Trimming shortened V by 6 bases and J by 1 base, and 15 bases separated the two germline ends. The CDR3 totals 15 residues. DNA for the CDR3: TGTGCCAGCAGCCCCATACAGGGTAGGAACACTGAAGCTTTCTTT. Translated, it gives CASSPIQGRNTEAFF.

The V and J genes are TRBV14 and TRBJ1-2; a possible D gene is TRBD1 (5 bases). This CDR3 is built from 15 residues. Trimming pared 5 bases from V and 4 bases from J, leaving 17 bases between. Germline loops: CDR1 SGHDN, CDR2 FVKESK. CDR3 nucleotide sequence: TGTGCCAGCAGCTTAATAGCAGGGAGATCCTATGGCTACACCTTC. Protein product: CASSLIAGRSYGYTF.

This sequence joins TRBV7-9 and TRBJ2-3, with 7 bases aligning to TRBD2. Germline CDR1 reads SEHNR; CDR2 reads FQNEAQ (reference sequence). CDR3 length: 17 residues. J gave up 2 bases and V 4 bases, and 12 bases lay outside the gene matches. The CDR3 DNA follows: TGTGCCAGCAGCTCCCCCCTAGCGGAAGACCCCACAGATACGCAGTATTTT. Amino acid sequence: CASSSPLAEDPTDTQYF.

There are a few counts of this clonotype. This chain joins TRBV4-1 and TRBJ2-3; no reliable D call. The CDR3 covers 15 residues. Trimming removed 0 bases at V and 2 bases at J, with 9 bases between. CDR1 and CDR2 (germline): MGHRA, YSYEKL. DNA for the CDR3: TGCGCCAGCAGCCAAGAGGGTCACTACACAGATACGCAGTATTTT. Its protein product is CASSQEGHYTDTQYF.

Turning to this clonotype: At one of its ends the junction is not consistent with the germline gene, which may arise from a read error. This chain connects TRBV12-3 or TRBV12-4 to TRBJ2-7, with TRBD1 matching over 8 bases. The CDR3 totals 15 residues. The CDR3 spells CACSLRTGTSYEQYF. CDR3 sequence (DNA): TGTGCCTGCAGTCTGAGGACAGGGACCTCCTACGAGCAGTACTTC.

The rearrangement uses TRBV20-1 and TRBJ1-4, with D hard to call. CDR1 and CDR2 (germline): DFQATT, SNEGSKA (reference sequence). The length of the CDR3 is 11 residues. Trimming removed 5 bases at V and 7 bases at J, with 8 bases between. Written as DNA, the CDR3 is TGCAGTGCTTTTCATGGTGAAAAACTGTTTTTT. This encodes CSAFHGEKLFF.

This clonotype was found a few times. The rearrangement uses TRBV6-5 and TRBJ2-1; 7 nucleotides agree with TRBD2. CDR1 and CDR2 (germline): MNHEY, SVGAGI. Trimming removed 10 bases from V and 5 bases from J; junction bases left unmatched: 11. This CDR3 region has 14 residues. Here the CDR3 reads CATTGGVSNNEQFF. For the CDR3, the DNA is TGTGCCACCACGGGGGGAGTGAGCAACAATGAGCAGTTCTTC.

This clonotype was counted a few times. The chain has TRBV24-1 and TRBJ2-4; D not certain. The J call is uncertain, as TRBJ2-7 better fits the DNA end. The V gene's germline CDR1 is KGHDR and CDR2 SFDVKD. The CDR3 contains 13 residues. Here the CDR3 reads CATRTSTDYEQYF. The CDR3 DNA reads as TGTGCCACCAGGACTTCCACGGACTACGAGCAGTACTTC.

This clonotype was seen more than once but under ten times. One end of the junction does not line up with germline, which may come from a read error. The gene calls are TRBV6-1 and TRBJ2-7, with TRBD2 as a possible D gene (5 bases). The germline CDR1 and CDR2 sequences are MNHNS and SASEGT. The CDR3 extends over 15 amino acids. In DNA form, the CDR3 reads TGTGCCAGTAGTGAATATGGGCTAGCATCCTACGAGCAGTACTTC. This gives the protein CASSEYGLASYEQYF.

This clonotype was observed once. V is TRBV6-2 or TRBV6-3 and J is TRBJ2-5; the match to TRBD1 covers 10 bases. V lost 6 bases, J lost 2 bases, and 6 bases stayed unmatched. Germline loops: CDR1 MNHEY, CDR2 SVGEGT. CDR3 length: 15 amino acids. The CDR3 protein is CASRRTGGGQETQYF. The CDR3 DNA is TGTGCCAGCAGGCGGACAGGGGGAGGTCAAGAGACCCAGTACTTC.

CDR3 sequence (DNA): TGTGCCAGCAGTTACCTTCAGACTGGGTCCTACGAGCAGTACTTC. It yields the protein CASSYLQTGSYEQYF. The chain employs TRBV6-6 and TRBJ2-7; unclear D gene. Germline CDR1 is MNHNY and CDR2 is SVGAGI (reference sequence). The V end was cut by 2 bases, the J end by 1 base, with 12 bases between. The CDR3 consists of 15 residues.